The 13 T cell receptor beta chains listed next were all sequenced from one sample in a study of cytomegalovirus exposure and HLA in healthy donors. The PCR used 60 Vbeta and 13 Jbeta primers. The data were produced by immunoSEQ multiplex PCR, yet TCRdb's version contains in-frame clones alone and is incomplete. Among under 150,000 clones listed, approximately 78% were seen once. Sequencing input: PBMCs. The receptors were gathered from a woman aged 40 to 55 in good health and CMV-seronegative.

V and J are TRBV6-4 and TRBJ2-5; 11 nucleotides line up with TRBD2. In germline, CDR1 is MRHNA, CDR2 SNTAGT. CDR3 length: 17 amino acids. Germline trimming cut 2 bases from V and 1 base from J; bases unmatched to any gene: 6. The CDR3 reads CASSDRRLAGTQETQYF. The CDR3 nucleotides are TGTGCCAGCAGTGACCGTAGACTAGCGGGAACCCAAGAGACCCAGTACTTC.

This clone was counted a few times. V usage is TRBV6-5 and J usage is TRBJ1-4; 7 nucleotides line up with TRBD1. This CDR3 region has 13 residues. CDR1 and CDR2 from the germline V gene are MNHEY and SVGAGI. Trimming took 6 bases from V and 8 from J; bases not matched to a gene: 6. CDR3 amino acids: CASSRDRGEKLFF. Written as DNA, the CDR3 is TGTGCCAGCAGCCGGGACAGAGGGGAAAAACTGTTTTTT.

The chain has TRBV10-3 and TRBJ2-7; 8 positions agree with TRBD1. The ends lost 6 bases at V and 1 base at J; junction bases unmatched: 2. From germline, CDR1 is ENHRY and CDR2 SYGVKD. The CDR3 length is 13 residues. The CDR3 bases are TGTGCCATCAGAAGGGACAGGTCCTACGAGCAGTACTTC. This codes for CAIRRDRSYEQYF.

This sequence joins TRBV28 and TRBJ2-7, with TRBD1 matching 10 bases. CDR3 length equals 14 residues. The germline gives CDR1 MDHEN, CDR2 SYDVKM. Trimming took 5 bases from V and 2 from J; bases not matched to a gene: 3. DNA of the CDR3: TGTGCCAGCAGTACCGGACAGGGGGCCTACGAGCAGTACTTC. This gives the protein CASSTGQGAYEQYF.

The genes are TRBV28 and TRBJ2-1, with TRBD1 matching over 10 bases. V trimming: 7 bases; J trimming: 5 bases; junction bases outside the gene matches: 11. Germline CDR1 is MDHEN and CDR2 is SYDVKM. The CDR3 consists of 16 residues. Written as DNA, the CDR3 is TGTGCCAGCAAGGACCTAGGACAGGGGGTTAACAATGAGCAGTTCTTC. Its protein is CASKDLGQGVNNEQFF.

The V and J genes are TRBV7-9 and TRBJ2-3; 10 bases match TRBD2. In germline, CDR1 is SEHNR, CDR2 FQNEAQ (reference sequence). V lost 7 bases to trimming and J lost 4 bases; unmatched junction nucleotides: 11. The CDR3 runs 16 residues. CDR3 region: CASIPSGRIFADTQYF. DNA for the CDR3: TGTGCCAGCATCCCTAGCGGGAGAATTTTCGCAGATACGCAGTATTTT.

This chain uses TRBV19 with TRBJ1-1, with TRBD1 as a possible D gene (5 bases). V was trimmed by 1 base and J by 5 bases, leaving 11 bases between them. The CDR3 extends over 14 amino acids. Looked up from germline, CDR1 is LNHDA and CDR2 is SQIVND (reference sequence). CDR3 sequence: CASSIAVGGTEAFF. DNA for the CDR3: TGTGCCAGTAGTATAGCCGTGGGGGGGACTGAAGCTTTCTTT. Full variable domain (outside the CDR3, taken from reference TRBV19 and TRBJ1-1): DGGITQSPKYLFRKEGQNVTLSCEQNLNHDAMYWYRQDPGQGLRLIYYSQIVNDFQKGDIAEGYSVSREKKESFPLTVTSAQKNPTAFYLCASSIAVGGTEAFFGQGTRLTVV.

The chain links TRBV9 to TRBJ2-3, with a weak D call TRBD1 (6 bases). Trimming shortened V by 0 bases and J by 0 bases, and 14 bases separated the two germline ends. CDR3 size: 17 residues. CDR1 is SGDLS and CDR2 is YYNGEE in the germline V gene. CDR3 DNA sequence: TGTGCCAGCAGCGTAGGGGCAGGGGATTCTAGCACAGATACGCAGTATTTT. Translating it yields CASSVGAGDSSTDTQYF.

V usage is TRBV5-1 and J usage is TRBJ2-1, with D possibly being TRBD2 (6 bases). Per germline, CDR1 SGHRS and CDR2 YFSETQ. V gave up 3 bases and J gave up 3 bases, with 13 bases separating them. The CDR3 extends over 15 amino acids. CDR3 bases: TGCGCCAGCAGCTCCTACCCGGGAGACTACAATGAGCAGTTCTTC. It encodes CASSSYPGDYNEQFF. The variable domain in full, with the rest retrieved from reference TRBV5-1 and TRBJ2-1, is KAGVTQTPRYLIKTRGQQVTLSCSPISGHRSVSWYQQTPGQGLQFLFEYFSETQRNKGNFPGRFSGRQFSNSRSEMNVSTLELGDSALYLCASSSYPGDYNEQFFGPGTRLTVL.

J is TRBJ2-7 and V is TRBV2; tentatively, D is TRBD1 (5 bases). The CDR3 sequence is 15 residues long. V shed 6 bases and J shed 0 bases, with 15 bases lying between them. In germline, CDR1 is SNHLY, CDR2 FYNNEI. This chain's CDR3 is CASSSQGRFSYEQYF. DNA for the CDR3: TGTGCCAGCAGCTCCCAGGGCCGTTTCTCCTACGAGCAGTACTTC.

V and J are TRBV20-1 and TRBJ2-5; no clear D. CDR1 and CDR2 from the germline V gene are DFQATT and SNEGSKA (reference sequence). The CDR3 runs 10 residues. The CDR3 loop is CSGSYETQYF. CDR3 bases: TGCAGCGGTAGTTACGAGACCCAGTACTTC.

The gene calls are TRBV6-5 and TRBJ2-1, with a tentative D call TRBD2 (6 bases). V gave up 2 bases and J gave up 9 bases, with 11 bases separating them. Germline V gene data show CDR1 as MNHEY and CDR2 as SVGAGI. This CDR3 region has 13 residues. The CDR3 protein is CASSYGRRREQFF. CDR3 coding DNA: TGTGCCAGCAGTTACGGGAGGAGGCGTGAGCAGTTCTTC.

The chain is built from TRBV19 and TRBJ2-7; 13 bases line up with TRBD2. The germline V gene encodes CDR1 LNHDA and CDR2 SQIVND (reference sequence). The CDR3 runs to 14 residues. With V trimmed by 4 bases and J by 10 bases, 7 bases remained unmatched. Here the CDR3 reads CASSKTGLAGAQYF. The CDR3 coding sequence is TGTGCCAGTAGTAAGACAGGACTAGCGGGGGCCCAGTACTTC.